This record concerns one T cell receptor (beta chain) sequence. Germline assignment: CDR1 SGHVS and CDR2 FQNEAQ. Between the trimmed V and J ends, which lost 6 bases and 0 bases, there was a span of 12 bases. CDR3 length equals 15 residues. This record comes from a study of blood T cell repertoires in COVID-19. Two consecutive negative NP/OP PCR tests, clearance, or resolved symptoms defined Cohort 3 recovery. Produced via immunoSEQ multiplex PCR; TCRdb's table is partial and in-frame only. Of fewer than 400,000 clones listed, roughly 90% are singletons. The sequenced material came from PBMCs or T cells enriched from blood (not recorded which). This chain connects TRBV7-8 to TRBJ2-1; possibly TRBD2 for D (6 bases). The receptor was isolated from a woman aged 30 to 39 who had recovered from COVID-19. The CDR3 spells CASRIAVGSYNEQFF. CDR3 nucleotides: TGTGCCAGCAGAATAGCGGTGGGCTCCTACAATGAGCAGTTCTTC.